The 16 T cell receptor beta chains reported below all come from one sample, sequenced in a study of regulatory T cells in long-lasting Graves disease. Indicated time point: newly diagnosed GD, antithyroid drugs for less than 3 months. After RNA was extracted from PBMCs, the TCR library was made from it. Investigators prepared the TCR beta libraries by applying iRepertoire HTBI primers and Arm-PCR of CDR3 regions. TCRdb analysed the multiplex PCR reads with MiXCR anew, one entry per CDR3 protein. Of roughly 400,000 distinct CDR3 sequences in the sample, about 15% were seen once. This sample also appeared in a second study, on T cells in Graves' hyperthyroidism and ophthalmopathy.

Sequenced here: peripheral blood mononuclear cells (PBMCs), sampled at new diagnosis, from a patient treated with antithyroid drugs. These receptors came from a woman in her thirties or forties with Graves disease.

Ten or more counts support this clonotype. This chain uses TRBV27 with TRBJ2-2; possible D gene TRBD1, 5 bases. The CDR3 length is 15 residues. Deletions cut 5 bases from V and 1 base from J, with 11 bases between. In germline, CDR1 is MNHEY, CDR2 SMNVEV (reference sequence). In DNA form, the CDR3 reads TGTGCCAGCAGTCCTCTCACAGGGAACACCGGGGAGCTGTTTTTT. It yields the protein CASSPLTGNTGELFF.

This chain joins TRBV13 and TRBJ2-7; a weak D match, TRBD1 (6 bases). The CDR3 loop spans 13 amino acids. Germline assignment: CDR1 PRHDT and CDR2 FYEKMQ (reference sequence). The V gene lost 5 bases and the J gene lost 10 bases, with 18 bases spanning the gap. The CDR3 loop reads CASSLQGMGEQYF. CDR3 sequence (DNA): TGTGCCAGCAGCCTACAGGGAATGGGAGAACAGTACTTC.

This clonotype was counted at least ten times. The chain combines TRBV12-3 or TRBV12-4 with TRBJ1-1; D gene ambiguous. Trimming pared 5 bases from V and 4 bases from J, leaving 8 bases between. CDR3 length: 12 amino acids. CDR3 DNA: TGTGCCAGCAGTATCGAGATCACTGAAGCTTTCTTT. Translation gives CASSIEITEAFF.

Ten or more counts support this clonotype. The CDR3 protein is CASSLRDRGLTEAFF. CDR3 bases: TGTGCCAGCAGTTTAAGGGACAGGGGATTGACTGAAGCTTTCTTT. The J gene is TRBJ1-1, the V gene TRBV28, with 10 bases identical to TRBD1. Germline assignment: CDR1 MDHEN and CDR2 SYDVKM. V trimming: 2 bases; J trimming: 5 bases; junction bases outside the gene matches: 5. The CDR3 runs 15 residues.

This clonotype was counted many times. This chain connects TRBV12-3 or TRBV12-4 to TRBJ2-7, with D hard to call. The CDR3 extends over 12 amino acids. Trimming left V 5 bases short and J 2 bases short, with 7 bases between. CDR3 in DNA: TGTGCCAGCAGTACACCTCCCTACGAGCAGTACTTC. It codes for CASSTPPYEQYF.

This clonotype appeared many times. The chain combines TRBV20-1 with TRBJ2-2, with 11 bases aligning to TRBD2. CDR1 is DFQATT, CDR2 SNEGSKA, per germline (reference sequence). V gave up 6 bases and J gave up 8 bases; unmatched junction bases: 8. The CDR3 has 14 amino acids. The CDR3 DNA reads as TGCAGTGCCTTACTAGCGGGAGCGAAAGGGGAGCTGTTTTTT. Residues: CSALLAGAKGELFF.

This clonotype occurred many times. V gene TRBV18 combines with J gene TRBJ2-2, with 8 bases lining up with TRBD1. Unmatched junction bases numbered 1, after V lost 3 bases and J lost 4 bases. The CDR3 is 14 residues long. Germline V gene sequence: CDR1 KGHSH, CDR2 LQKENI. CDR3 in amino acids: CASSPGQATGELFF. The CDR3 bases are TGTGCCAGCTCACCGGGACAGGCCACCGGGGAGCTGTTTTTT.

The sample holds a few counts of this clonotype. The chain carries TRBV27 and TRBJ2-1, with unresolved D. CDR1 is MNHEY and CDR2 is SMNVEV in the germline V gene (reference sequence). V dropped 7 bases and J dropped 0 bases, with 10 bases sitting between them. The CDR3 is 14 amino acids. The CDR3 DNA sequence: TGTGCCAGCAAGTCGTCTAACTCCTACAATGAGCAGTTCTTC. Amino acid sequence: CASKSSNSYNEQFF.

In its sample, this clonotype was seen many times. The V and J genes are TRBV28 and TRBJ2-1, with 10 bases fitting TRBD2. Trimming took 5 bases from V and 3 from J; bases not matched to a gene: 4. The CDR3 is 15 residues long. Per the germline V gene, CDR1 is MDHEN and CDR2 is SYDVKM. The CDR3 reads CASSPLAGDYNEQFF. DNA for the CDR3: TGTGCCAGCAGTCCTCTAGCGGGGGACTACAATGAGCAGTTCTTC.

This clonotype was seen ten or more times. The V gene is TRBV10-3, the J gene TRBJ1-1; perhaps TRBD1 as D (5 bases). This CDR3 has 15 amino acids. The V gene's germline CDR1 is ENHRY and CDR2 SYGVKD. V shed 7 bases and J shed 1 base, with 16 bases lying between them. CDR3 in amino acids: CAIMAGDVGNTEAFF. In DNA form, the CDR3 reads TGTGCCATCATGGCCGGGGACGTGGGGAACACTGAAGCTTTCTTT.

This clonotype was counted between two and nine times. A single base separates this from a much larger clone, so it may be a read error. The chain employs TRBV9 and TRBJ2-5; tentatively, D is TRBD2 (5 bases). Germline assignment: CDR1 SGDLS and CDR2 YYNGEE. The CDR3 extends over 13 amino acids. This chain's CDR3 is CASGVGGFETQYF. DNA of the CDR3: TGTGCCAGCGGCGTCGGCGGGTTTGAGACCCAGTACTTC.

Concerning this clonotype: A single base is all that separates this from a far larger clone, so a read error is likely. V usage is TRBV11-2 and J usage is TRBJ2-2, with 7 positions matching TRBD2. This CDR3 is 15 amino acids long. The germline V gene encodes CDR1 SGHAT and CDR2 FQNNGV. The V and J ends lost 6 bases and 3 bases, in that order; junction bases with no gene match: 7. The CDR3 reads CASRPSGGDTGELFF. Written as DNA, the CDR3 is TGTGCCAGCAGACCTAGCGGAGGGGACACCGGGGAGCTGTTTTTT.

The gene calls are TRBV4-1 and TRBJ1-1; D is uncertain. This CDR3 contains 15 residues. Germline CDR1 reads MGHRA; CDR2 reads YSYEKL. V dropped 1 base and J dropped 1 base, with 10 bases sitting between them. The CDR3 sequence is CASSQGEGSNTEAFF. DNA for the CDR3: TGCGCCAGCAGCCAAGGAGAGGGCTCGAACACTGAAGCTTTCTTT.

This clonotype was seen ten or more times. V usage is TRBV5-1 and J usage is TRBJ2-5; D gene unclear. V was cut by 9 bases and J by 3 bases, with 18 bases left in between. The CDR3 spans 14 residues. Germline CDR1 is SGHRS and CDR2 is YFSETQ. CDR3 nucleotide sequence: TGCGCCAACCTCCCACCCCATGCCAAAGAGACCCAGTACTTC. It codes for CANLPPHAKETQYF.

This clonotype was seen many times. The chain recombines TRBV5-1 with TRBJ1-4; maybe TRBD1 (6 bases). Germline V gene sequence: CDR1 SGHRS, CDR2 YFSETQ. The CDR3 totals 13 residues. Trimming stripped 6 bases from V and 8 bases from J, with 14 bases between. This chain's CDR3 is CASMRAGEEKLFF. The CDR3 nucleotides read TGCGCCAGCATGAGGGCAGGGGAGGAAAAACTGTTTTTT.

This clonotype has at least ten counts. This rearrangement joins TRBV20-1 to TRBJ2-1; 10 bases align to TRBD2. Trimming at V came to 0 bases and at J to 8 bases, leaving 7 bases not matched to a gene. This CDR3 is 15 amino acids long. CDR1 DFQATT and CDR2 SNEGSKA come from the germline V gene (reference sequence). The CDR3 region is CSARDRGLAMDEQFF. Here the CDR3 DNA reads TGCAGTGCTAGAGATAGGGGACTAGCGATGGATGAGCAGTTCTTC.